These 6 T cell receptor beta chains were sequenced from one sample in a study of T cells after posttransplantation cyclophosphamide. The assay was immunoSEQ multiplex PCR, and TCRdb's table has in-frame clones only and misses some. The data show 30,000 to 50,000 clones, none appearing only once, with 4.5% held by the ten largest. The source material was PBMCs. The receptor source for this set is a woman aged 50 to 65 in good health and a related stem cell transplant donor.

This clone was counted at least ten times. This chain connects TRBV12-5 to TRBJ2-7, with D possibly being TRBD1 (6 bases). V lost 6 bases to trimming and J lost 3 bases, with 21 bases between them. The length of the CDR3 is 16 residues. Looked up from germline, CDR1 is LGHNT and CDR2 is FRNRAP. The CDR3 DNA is TGTGCTAGTGGCCAAACCGGGACACCCGTCTACTACGAGCAGTACTTC. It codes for CASGQTGTPVYYEQYF.

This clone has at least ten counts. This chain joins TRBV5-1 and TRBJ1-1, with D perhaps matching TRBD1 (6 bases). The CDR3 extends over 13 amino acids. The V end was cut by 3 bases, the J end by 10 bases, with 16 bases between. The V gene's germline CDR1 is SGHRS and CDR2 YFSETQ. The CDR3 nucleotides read TGCGCCAGCAGCTCAGGCGGGGGGCCCGTAGCTTTCTTT. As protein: CASSSGGGPVAFF.

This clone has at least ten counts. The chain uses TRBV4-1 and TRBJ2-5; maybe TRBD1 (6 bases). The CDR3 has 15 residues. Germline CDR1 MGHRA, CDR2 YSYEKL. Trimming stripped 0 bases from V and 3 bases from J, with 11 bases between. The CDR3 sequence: CASSQEGAGKETQYF. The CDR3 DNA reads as TGCGCCAGCAGCCAAGAGGGGGCGGGTAAAGAGACCCAGTACTTC.

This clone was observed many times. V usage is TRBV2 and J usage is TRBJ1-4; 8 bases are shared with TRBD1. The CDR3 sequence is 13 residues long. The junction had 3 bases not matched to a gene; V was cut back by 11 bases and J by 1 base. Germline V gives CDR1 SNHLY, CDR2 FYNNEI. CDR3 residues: CAGGTGTNEKLFF. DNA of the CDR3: TGTGCCGGCGGGACAGGAACTAATGAAAAACTGTTTTTT.

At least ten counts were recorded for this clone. The CDR3 DNA reads as TGCGCCAGCAGCCCCGGGCAGGGGTCCTACGAGCAGTACTTC. Translation gives CASSPGQGSYEQYF. The chain carries TRBV4-1 and TRBJ2-7; perhaps TRBD1 as D (6 bases). In germline, CDR1 is MGHRA, CDR2 YSYEKL. The CDR3 is 14 amino acids. Trimming cost V 4 bases and J 1 base, with 11 bases left between them.

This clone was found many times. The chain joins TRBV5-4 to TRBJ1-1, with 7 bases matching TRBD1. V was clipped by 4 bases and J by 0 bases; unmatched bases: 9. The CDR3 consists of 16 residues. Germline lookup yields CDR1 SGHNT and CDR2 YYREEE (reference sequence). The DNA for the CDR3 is TGTGCCAGCAGCCCGGACAGGTTCAACATGAACACTGAAGCTTTCTTT. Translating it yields CASSPDRFNMNTEAFF.